This T cell receptor (beta chain) derives from a study of blood T cells in healthy people across ages. Study observations and caveats: It was not known whether donors were CMV positive (a possible confounder of expanded clonotype changes). Long-lived and aged donors differed, with more naive CD4+ cells and higher diversity in the long-lived.

The second PCR ran about 6 to 12 cycles with a sample-barcoded 5' primer and J-beta primers. CDR3-containing paired-end reads numbered at least 3 million in each sample. TCRdb ran MiXCR on the 5' RACE reads and lists one entry per CDR3 protein. This table has roughly 930,000 distinct CDR3 sequences, roughly 43% appearing once. This clonotype has at least ten counts. What it binds is not known. The authors extracted at least 6 micrograms of total RNA per sample. CDR3 size: 13 residues. V dropped 3 bases and J dropped 9; count of bases not matched to a gene: 5. CDR1 and CDR2 from the germline V gene are DFQATT and SNEGSKA (reference sequence).

Sequenced input: blood. The TCR comes from a young man in good health. V gene TRBV20-1 combines with J gene TRBJ1-6, with 7 positions matching TRBD1. In DNA, the CDR3 is TGCAGTGCTAGCCAGGGGGAGGGTTCACCCCTCCACTTT. Translating gives CSASQGEGSPLHF.